The 11 T cell receptor beta chains below were found in one sample sequenced in a study of blood T cell repertoires in COVID-19. TCRdb keeps only in-frame clones here, not all; method: immunoSEQ multiplex PCR. The top ten clones hold approximately 4.8% of a sample with around 250,000 clones, 65% to 85% of them seen once. The specimen was peripheral blood. Source of these receptors: a man between 45 and 60 years old with active or convalescent COVID-19.

This clone was picked up a small number of times. The chain carries TRBV7-2 and TRBJ1-3; tentatively, D is TRBD1 (5 bases). Germline CDR1 reads SGHTA; CDR2 reads FQGNSA. The CDR3 loop spans 14 amino acids. V gave up 3 bases and J gave up 8 bases, with 14 bases separating them. The CDR3 bases are TGTGCCAGCAGCTTGATGGCGGGGGGGGACACCATATATTTT. This codes for CASSLMAGGDTIYF.

The rearrangement joins TRBV18 to TRBJ1-2, with a weak D call TRBD1 (5 bases). V was pared by 1 base and J by 4 bases, with 10 bases between. The length of the CDR3 is 14 residues. Germline values: CDR1 KGHSH, CDR2 LQKENI. CDR3 nucleotides: TGTGCCAGCTCACCACAAATGGGGCGCTATGGCTACACCTTC. Encoded protein: CASSPQMGRYGYTF.

The chain joins TRBV7-6 to TRBJ2-7; perhaps TRBD1 as D (5 bases). The CDR3 covers 15 residues. Trimming took 1 base from V and 0 from J, leaving 10 bases between them. CDR1 is SGHVS, CDR2 FNYEAQ, per germline. Here the CDR3 DNA reads TGTGCCAGCAGCTTAGGCAGCACAGGCTCCTACGAGCAGTACTTC. Translation: CASSLGSTGSYEQYF.

The chain uses TRBV5-5 and TRBJ1-6; 10 nucleotides match TRBD1. The V gene end was trimmed by 1 base and the J gene end by 7 bases; junction bases not matched to a gene: 8. Germline CDR1 is SGHKS and CDR2 is YYEKEE (reference sequence). This CDR3 has 17 residues. CDR3 amino acids: CASSLYAPGQGNSPLHF. CDR3 coding DNA: TGTGCCAGCAGCTTGTACGCCCCGGGACAGGGGAATTCACCCCTCCACTTT.

The chain has TRBV6-1 and TRBJ2-6; tentative D call: TRBD1 (6 bases). CDR3 length: 15 amino acids. Germline V gene lookup returns CDR1 MNHNS and CDR2 SASEGT. Trimming cost V 1 base and J 2 bases, with 6 bases left between them. CDR3 DNA: TGTGCCAGCAGTGAAGGGACAGCTGGGGCCAACGTCCTGACTTTC. This encodes CASSEGTAGANVLTF.

This chain uses TRBV7-9 with TRBJ1-4; unclear D gene. The CDR3 loop spans 15 amino acids. In germline, CDR1 is SEHNR, CDR2 FQNEAQ (reference sequence). The germline V and J ends were trimmed by 1 base and 7 bases, with 13 bases remaining between them. CDR3 in amino acids: CASSLGYRDSEKLFF. The CDR3 coding sequence is TGTGCCAGCAGCTTAGGGTATCGAGACTCTGAAAAACTGTTTTTT.

This clone was seen a single time. Here the CDR3 DNA reads TGTGCCAGCAGCCTCGACAGGGGGCGTAATTCACCCCTCCACTTT. Its protein is CASSLDRGRNSPLHF. The chain carries TRBV28 and TRBJ1-6; 10 bases agree with TRBD1. CDR3 length: 15 amino acids. With 6 bases clipped from V and 6 bases from J, the junction kept 5 bases outside the gene matches. Germline V CDR1 and CDR2: MDHEN, SYDVKM.

J is TRBJ2-1 and V is TRBV24-1, with 7 bases aligning to TRBD1. After removal of 4 bases from V and 2 bases from J, the junction contained 7 bases not matched to a gene. Germline V CDR1 and CDR2: KGHDR, SFDVKD. This CDR3 spans 16 amino acids. CDR3 sequence: CATSEVGGSTYNEQFF. The CDR3 DNA reads as TGTGCCACCAGTGAGGTAGGGGGCAGTACCTACAATGAGCAGTTCTTC.

This chain connects TRBV3-1 (or the pseudogene TRBV3-2) to TRBJ2-3; 10 bases agree with TRBD2. Germline V gives CDR1 LGHDT, CDR2 YNNKEL (reference sequence). With 1 base clipped from V and 2 bases from J, the junction kept 3 bases outside the gene matches. The CDR3 runs to 16 residues. The CDR3 loop is CASSQVSGGATDTQYF. For the CDR3, the DNA is TGTGCCAGCAGCCAAGTAAGCGGGGGGGCCACAGATACGCAGTATTTT.

The chain employs TRBV6-5 and TRBJ1-2; the match to TRBD1 covers 12 bases. CDR3 size: 15 residues. CDR1 is MNHEY and CDR2 is SVGAGI in the germline V gene. V lost 8 bases to trimming and J lost 6 bases; unmatched junction nucleotides: 10. Written as DNA, the CDR3 is TGTGCCAGCGTGCCCCCGGGACAGGGGGCTCATGGCTACACCTTC. Encoded protein: CASVPPGQGAHGYTF.

This rearrangement joins TRBV5-1 to TRBJ1-2; 7 nucleotides align to TRBD1. Germline loops: CDR1 SGHRS, CDR2 YFSETQ. V was pared by 4 bases and J by 7 bases, with 4 bases of the junction left unmatched. The CDR3 is 12 amino acids. CDR3 sequence (DNA): TGCGCCAGCAGCCAAGGGGGCCGTGGCTACACCTTC. Its translation: CASSQGGRGYTF.